This T cell receptor delta chain derives from a study of γδ T cells in repeated Plasmodium falciparum infection. About the research overall: Age- and gender-matched Australian children served as comparison for malaria-exposed Malian children. Donors had four controlled P. falciparum NF54 infections over roughly 590 days.

TCRdb used CATT to re-call clones from the multiplex PCR reads. The sample lists roughly 93,000 delta-chain clones; 0.98% were seen once. As for this clone: A far larger clone is off by one base, so a read error is likely. The sample carries other DNA sequences with the same CDR3.

This receptor was taken from a pool of human donors (malaria-infected and uninfected, not separated). Sequencing input: gamma-delta T cells from blood.

CDR3: CACDPKSYWDTRQMFF. The DNA for the CDR3 is TGTGCCTGCGATCCCAAAAGCTACTGGGACACCCGACAGATGTTTTTC. The chain uses TRDV2 and TRDJ3, with D unclear. TCRdb does not report a J gene; here it was assigned by matching the DNA to germline references. The CDR3 loop spans 16 amino acids. Trimming shortened V by 7 bases and J by 3 bases, and 15 bases separated the two germline ends. Germline V lookup: CDR1 GEAIGNYY, CDR2 EKD.